These T cell receptor beta chains were read from a single sample in a study of cytomegalovirus exposure and HLA in healthy donors. Repertoires were generated with immunoSEQ multiplex PCR, while TCRdb's copy carries only in-frame clones and drops some. The sample has about 140,000 clones, approximately 77% seen once. Sequencing input: PBMCs. The receptor source for this set is a man in his thirties or forties in good health and CMV-seronegative. The CDR3 runs from the conserved cysteine through the conserved F or W. A D gene is named only where the DNA matches it firmly. The listing skips clone size in some rows; elsewhere it reads once, few, many or a size class.

d_call: -
v_call: TRBV13
j_call: TRBJ2-1
clone_size: -
cdr3_aa: CASSLVGANPSGEQFF
cdr3_nt: TGTGCCAGCAGCTTAGTTGGAGCGAACCCCTCGGGTGAGCAGTTCTTC

d_call: TRBD1
v_call: TRBV5-1
j_call: TRBJ1-1
clone_size: -
cdr3_aa: CASSLDRGGTEAFF
cdr3_nt: TGCGCCAGCAGCCTCGACAGGGGAGGCACTGAAGCTTTCTTT

d_call: -
v_call: TRBV4-1
j_call: TRBJ1-2
clone_size: -
cdr3_aa: CASSQDTGGAFGYTF
cdr3_nt: TGCGCCAGCAGCCAAGATACGGGGGGCGCGTTTGGCTACACCTTC

d_call: -
v_call: TRBV29-1
j_call: TRBJ2-7
clone_size: few
cdr3_aa: CSVLIPNTGGEQYF
cdr3_nt: TGCAGCGTGTTGATCCCTAATACAGGTGGGGAGCAGTACTTC

d_call: TRBD1
v_call: TRBV5-6
j_call: TRBJ2-7
clone_size: -
cdr3_aa: CASSLVMGQGVYEQYF
cdr3_nt: TGTGCCAGTAGCTTGGTGATGGGACAGGGGGTATACGAGCAGTACTTC

d_call: TRBD1
v_call: TRBV5-1
j_call: TRBJ2-2
clone_size: -
cdr3_aa: CASEQQGARTGELFF
cdr3_nt: TGCGCCAGCGAACAACAGGGGGCGCGCACCGGGGAGCTGTTTTTT

d_call: TRBD2
v_call: TRBV4-1
j_call: TRBJ2-2
clone_size: once
cdr3_aa: CASSQPSGSFLFF
cdr3_nt: TGCGCCAGCAGCCAACCCAGCGGGAGTTTCCTGTTTTTT

d_call: -
v_call: TRBV6-6
j_call: TRBJ1-3
clone_size: -
cdr3_aa: CASSPPHGGNTIYF
cdr3_nt: TGTGCCAGCAGCCCCCCCCACGGTGGAAACACCATATATTTT

d_call: TRBD2
v_call: TRBV4-1
j_call: TRBJ2-1
clone_size: -
cdr3_aa: CASSQGPSGSSEQFF
cdr3_nt: TGCGCCAGCAGCCAAGGACCTAGCGGGTCATCTGAGCAGTTCTTC

d_call: -
v_call: TRBV30
j_call: TRBJ2-7
clone_size: few
cdr3_aa: CAFDSTYEQYF
cdr3_nt: TGTGCCTTTGACAGTACCTACGAGCAGTACTTC

d_call: TRBD1
v_call: TRBV5-1
j_call: TRBJ1-2
clone_size: -
cdr3_aa: CASSKLPGQGASDGYTF
cdr3_nt: TGCGCCAGCAGCAAATTACCGGGACAGGGGGCTTCCGATGGCTACACCTTC

d_call: -
v_call: TRBV6-6
j_call: TRBJ2-2
clone_size: -
cdr3_aa: CASSLGGTGELFF
cdr3_nt: TGTGCCAGCAGTTTAGGCGGCACCGGGGAGCTGTTTTTT

d_call: TRBD1
v_call: TRBV4-1
j_call: TRBJ2-7
clone_size: -
cdr3_aa: CASSQRGTGGHEQYF
cdr3_nt: TGCGCCAGCAGCCAAAGGGGGACAGGGGGCCACGAGCAGTACTTC

d_call: -
v_call: TRBV10-3
j_call: TRBJ2-2
clone_size: -
cdr3_aa: CAISAGIANTGELFF
cdr3_nt: TGTGCCATCAGTGCAGGGATTGCGAACACCGGGGAGCTGTTTTTT

d_call: -
v_call: TRBV2
j_call: TRBJ2-2
clone_size: -
cdr3_aa: CASSLGQSNTGELFF
cdr3_nt: TGCGCCAGCAGTTTAGGACAGTCGAACACCGGGGAGCTGTTTTTT

d_call: TRBD1
v_call: TRBV5-8
j_call: TRBJ2-5
clone_size: -
cdr3_aa: CASSSLTGARETQYF
cdr3_nt: TGTGCCAGCAGCTCGTTAACAGGGGCTCGGGAGACCCAGTACTTC

d_call: -
v_call: TRBV7-2
j_call: TRBJ2-7
clone_size: -
cdr3_aa: CASSSLYEQYF
cdr3_nt: TGTGCCAGCAGCTCCTTGTACGAGCAGTACTTC

d_call: -
v_call: TRBV6-1
j_call: TRBJ1-5
clone_size: -
cdr3_aa: CASRRMGGPIPQHF
cdr3_nt: TGTGCCAGCAGGCGAATGGGGGGGCCCATCCCCCAGCATTTT

d_call: TRBD1
v_call: TRBV18
j_call: TRBJ1-2
clone_size: -
cdr3_aa: CASSPPGQNYGYTF
cdr3_nt: TGTGCCAGCTCACCACCGGGACAGAACTATGGCTACACCTTC

d_call: TRBD1
v_call: TRBV19
j_call: TRBJ1-3
clone_size: -
cdr3_aa: CASSIRGLGGSGNTIYF
cdr3_nt: TGTGCCAGTAGTATCAGGGGGCTTGGCGGCTCTGGAAACACCATATATTTT

d_call: TRBD1
v_call: TRBV11-3
j_call: TRBJ2-5
clone_size: -
cdr3_aa: CASSTQGAQTQYF
cdr3_nt: TGTGCCAGCAGCACACAGGGGGCCCAGACCCAGTACTTC

d_call: -
v_call: TRBV6-5
j_call: TRBJ1-5
clone_size: -
cdr3_aa: CASGREGNQPQHF
cdr3_nt: TGTGCCAGCGGGAGGGAGGGCAATCAGCCCCAGCATTTT

d_call: TRBD2
v_call: TRBV30
j_call: TRBJ2-1
clone_size: -
cdr3_aa: CAWETGDGLAEAFEQFF
cdr3_nt: TGTGCCTGGGAGACAGGGGACGGACTAGCGGAAGCATTTGAGCAGTTCTTC

d_call: -
v_call: TRBV7-5
j_call: TRBJ2-3
clone_size: few
cdr3_aa: CARSYLGLAGGTDTQYF
cdr3_nt: TGTGCCAGAAGCTACCTGGGACTAGCGGGTGGAACAGATACGCAGTATTTT

d_call: TRBD2
v_call: TRBV7-3
j_call: TRBJ2-3
clone_size: -
cdr3_aa: CASSPGLAGSGDTQYF
cdr3_nt: TGTGCCAGCAGCCCCGGACTAGCGGGTTCGGGAGATACGCAGTATTTT

d_call: -
v_call: TRBV19
j_call: TRBJ1-1
clone_size: -
cdr3_aa: CASSMTGNTEAFF
cdr3_nt: TGTGCCAGTAGTATGACAGGGAACACTGAAGCTTTCTTT